This T cell receptor (beta chain) was profiled in a study of identical twins. Findings and caveats of the study: For out-of-frame beta sequences, excess twin sharing was weaker.

V gave up 6 bases and J gave up 5 bases; unmatched junction bases: 10. CDR1 is MDHEN, CDR2 SYDVKM, per germline. The CDR3 runs to 15 residues. Through template switching, a universal primer site was introduced, and the cDNA contained unique molecular identifiers. MiXCR was run by TCRdb on the 5' RACE reads, yielding one entry per CDR3 protein. Of 690,000 or so distinct CDR3 sequences in the sample, less than 10% were seen once. In its sample, this clonotype was seen a few times. Its antigen is undetermined. These data were also reused for a study on yellow fever vaccine responses in identical twins.

The specimen sequenced was PBMCs. This receptor was taken from a woman under 30 in good health. The chain has TRBV28 and TRBJ1-5; 7 positions match TRBD1. CDR3 loop: CASSSGQVLHQPQHF. Written as DNA, the CDR3 is TGTGCCAGCAGCTCCGGACAGGTCCTACATCAGCCCCAGCATTTT. Full variable domain (rest looked up from reference TRBV28 and TRBJ1-5): DVKVTQSSRYLVKRTGEKVFLECVQDMDHENMFWYRQDPGLGLRLIYFSYDVKMKEKGDIPEGYSVSREKKERFSLILESASTNQTSMYLCASSSGQVLHQPQHFGDGTRLSIL.